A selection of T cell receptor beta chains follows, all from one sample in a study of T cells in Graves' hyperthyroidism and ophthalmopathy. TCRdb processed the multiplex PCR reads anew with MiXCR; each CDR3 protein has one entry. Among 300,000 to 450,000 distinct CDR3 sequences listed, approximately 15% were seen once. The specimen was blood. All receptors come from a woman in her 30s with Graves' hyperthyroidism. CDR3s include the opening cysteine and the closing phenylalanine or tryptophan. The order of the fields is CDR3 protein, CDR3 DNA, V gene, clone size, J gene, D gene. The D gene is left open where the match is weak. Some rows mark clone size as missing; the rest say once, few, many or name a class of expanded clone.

CDR3 protein: CAISDSAIAPDTQYF
CDR3 DNA: TGTGCCATCAGTGATTCAGCGATAGCCCCAGATACGCAGTATTTT
V gene: TRBV10-3
clone size: few
J gene: TRBJ2-3
D gene: -

CDR3 protein: CSARVAGNTDTQYF
CDR3 DNA: TGCAGTGCTAGAGTGGCAGGGAACACAGATACGCAGTATTTT
V gene: TRBV20-1
clone size: many
J gene: TRBJ2-3
D gene: -

CDR3 protein: CASSTGANQPQHF
CDR3 DNA: TGTGCCAGCTCGACAGGAGCGAATCAGCCCCAGCATTTT
V gene: TRBV25-1
clone size: -
J gene: TRBJ1-5
D gene: -

CDR3 protein: CASSLMNTGELFF
CDR3 DNA: TGTGCCAGCAGCCTCATGAACACCGGGGAGCTGTTTTTT
V gene: TRBV7-2
clone size: -
J gene: TRBJ2-2
D gene: -

CDR3 protein: CASSTPSSPNPWDIQYF
CDR3 DNA: TGTGCCAGCAGCACACCCTCGAGCCCTAACCCTTGGGACATTCAGTACTTC
V gene: TRBV11-2
clone size: many
J gene: TRBJ2-4
D gene: -

CDR3 protein: CASSLRDYYYEQYF
CDR3 DNA: TGTGCCAGCAGCTTGAGGGACTACTACTACGAGCAGTACTTC
V gene: TRBV7-2
clone size: few
J gene: TRBJ2-7
D gene: TRBD2

CDR3 protein: CASSQTVGEPQHF
CDR3 DNA: TGTGCCAGCAGCCAGACGGTGGGTGAGCCCCAGCATTTT
V gene: TRBV7-2
clone size: -
J gene: TRBJ1-5
D gene: -

CDR3 protein: CASSLLAGGLGNEQFF
CDR3 DNA: TGTGCCAGCAGCTTACTAGCGGGAGGATTAGGCAATGAGCAGTTCTTC
V gene: TRBV11-2
clone size: many
J gene: TRBJ2-1
D gene: TRBD2

CDR3 protein: CSARDAADLNTEAFF
CDR3 DNA: TGCAGTGCTAGAGATGCAGCCGACTTGAACACTGAAGCTTTCTTT
V gene: TRBV20-1
clone size: few
J gene: TRBJ1-1
D gene: -

CDR3 protein: CASSYRDRGYEQFF
CDR3 DNA: TGTGCCAGCAGTTACCGGGACAGGGGATACGAGCAGTTCTTC
V gene: TRBV27
clone size: -
J gene: TRBJ2-1
D gene: TRBD1

CDR3 protein: CASSFGHSDRANTGELFF
CDR3 DNA: TGTGCCAGCAGCTTCGGACATAGCGACAGGGCAAACACCGGGGAGCTGTTTTTT
V gene: TRBV5-5
clone size: few
J gene: TRBJ2-2
D gene: TRBD1

CDR3 protein: CASRWTSGGQDEQYF
CDR3 DNA: TGTGCCAGCAGATGGACTAGCGGGGGTCAAGACGAGCAGTACTTC
V gene: TRBV27
clone size: many
J gene: TRBJ2-7
D gene: TRBD2

CDR3 protein: CASSPTGTVNTGELFF
CDR3 DNA: TGCGCCAGCAGCCCGACAGGGACGGTTAACACCGGGGAGCTGTTTTTT
V gene: TRBV4-1
clone size: few
J gene: TRBJ2-2
D gene: TRBD1

CDR3 protein: CSASRQGPYGYTF
CDR3 DNA: TGCAGTGCTAGTCGGCAGGGACCTTATGGCTACACCTTC
V gene: TRBV20-1
clone size: -
J gene: TRBJ1-2
D gene: -